This T cell receptor (beta chain) was recorded in a study of response to subunit inactivated influenza vaccine. Study-level results: Each seasonal influenza vaccination recruits few new T cells, the authors suggested.

Using its own MiXCR run on the RT-PCR reads, TCRdb lists one record per CDR3 protein. The top ten hold roughly 13% of the sample, which has 540,000 or so distinct CDR3 sequences, 10% to 15% seen once. Germline loops: CDR1 SGHRS, CDR2 YFSETQ. V shed 6 bases, J shed 2 bases, and the junction held 10 bases outside the gene matches. This CDR3 spans 15 amino acids. With respect to this clonotype: Its specificity is not known. Since a much larger clone is just one base distant, this may be a read error.

The J gene is TRBJ2-5, the V gene TRBV5-1; 7 bases line up with TRBD2. The receptor was isolated from a man in his fifties or sixties who received an inactivated influenza vaccine. This sample comprised PBMCs from blood, obtained 40 to 50 days after vaccination. The CDR3 region is CASISGRGGQETQYF. The CDR3, as DNA: TGCGCCAGCATCTCGGGACGCGGGGGACAAGAGACCCAGTACTTC.